This is a list of T cell receptor beta chains from one sample in a study of control samples from healthy donors and cancer patients. Using immunoSEQ multiplex PCR, the repertoire was profiled, and TCRdb retains in-frame clones only, with some absent. The table has about 160,000 clones, 96% seen once. The sample consisted of blood. The receptors stem from a woman in her 30s in good health. The conserved cysteine and the conserved F or W are not part of the CDR3 here.

v_call,cdr3_aa
TRBV6-1,ASSEIGYEQY
TRBV7-6,ASSSPTTNEKLF
TRBV27,ASSSGTEAF
TRBV6-5,ATHSTRYNEQF
TRBV2,ASGGRSLYGYT
TRBV5-1,ASSLGPGERTDTQY
TRBV27,ASRLQGARHEQY
TRBV4-1,ASSQGLARNHYNEQF
TRBV4-1,ASSPGLAGSYEQY
TRBV9,ASSVRLAGGHDSIGELF
TRBV3-1/TRBV3-2,ASSQVIGGELF
TRBV25-1,ASREEQGQDNEQF
TRBV4-1,ASSPTVAGTLGTGELF
TRBV15,ATRDRNEQF
TRBV7-6,ASSPPGGLERANEQF
TRBV6-5,ASSYLPGQGPYEQY
TRBV6-2/TRBV6-3,ASSQQGSGANVLT
TRBV2,ASSLGTVTYEQY
TRBV15,ATRTSAQPYNEQF
TRBV15,ATSRGGDGQPQH